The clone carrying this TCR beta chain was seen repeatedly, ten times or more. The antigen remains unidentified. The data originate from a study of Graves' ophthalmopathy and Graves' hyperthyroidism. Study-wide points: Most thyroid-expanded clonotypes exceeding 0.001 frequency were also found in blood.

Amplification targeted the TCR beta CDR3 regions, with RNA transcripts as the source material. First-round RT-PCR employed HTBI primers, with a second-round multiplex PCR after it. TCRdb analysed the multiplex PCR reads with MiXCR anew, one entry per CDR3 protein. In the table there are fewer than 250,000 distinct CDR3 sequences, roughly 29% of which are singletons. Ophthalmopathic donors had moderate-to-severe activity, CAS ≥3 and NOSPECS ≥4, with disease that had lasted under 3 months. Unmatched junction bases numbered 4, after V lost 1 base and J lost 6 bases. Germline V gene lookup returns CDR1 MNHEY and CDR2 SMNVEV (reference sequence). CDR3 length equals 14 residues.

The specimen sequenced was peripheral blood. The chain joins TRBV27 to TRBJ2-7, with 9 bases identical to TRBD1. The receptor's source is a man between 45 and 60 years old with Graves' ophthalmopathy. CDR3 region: CASSLLGTGLEQYF. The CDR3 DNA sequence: TGTGCCAGCAGTTTATTGGGGACAGGGCTCGAGCAGTACTTC.